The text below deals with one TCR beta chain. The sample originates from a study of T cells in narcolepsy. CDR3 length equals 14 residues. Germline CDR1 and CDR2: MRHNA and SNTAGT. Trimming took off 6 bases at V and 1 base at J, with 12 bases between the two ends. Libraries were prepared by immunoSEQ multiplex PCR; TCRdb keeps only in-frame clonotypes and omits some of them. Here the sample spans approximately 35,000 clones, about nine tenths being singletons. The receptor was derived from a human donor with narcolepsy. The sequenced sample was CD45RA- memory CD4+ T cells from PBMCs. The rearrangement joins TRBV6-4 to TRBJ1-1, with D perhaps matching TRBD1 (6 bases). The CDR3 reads CASRRQATNTEAFF. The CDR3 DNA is TGTGCCAGCAGAAGACAGGCGACGAACACTGAAGCTTTCTTT.